Listed here are 30 T cell receptor beta chains from one sample, sequenced in a study of T-cell reconstitution after alpha-beta-depleted transplantation in children. Preparation of the TCRbeta library involved a method that used unique molecular identifiers. Each CDR3 protein is one row after TCRdb ran MiXCR on the PCR reads. Of about 980,000 distinct CDR3 sequences detected, about 30% appear once; the ten largest clones hold roughly 30%. The source material was PBMCs, mostly from graft donor cells, sampled 360 days after TCRalphabeta/CD19-depleted stem cell transplant. The receptors originated from a boy under two years old who had a stem cell transplant for SCID, so the T cells may come from the graft donor.

The chain couples TRBV5-1 to TRBJ2-5; weak D call: TRBD2 (7 bases). V was trimmed by 1 base and J by 0 bases, leaving 16 bases between them. Per germline, CDR1 SGHRS and CDR2 YFSETQ. The CDR3 consists of 17 residues. This chain's CDR3 is CASSLRPGGEDQETQYF. Here the CDR3 DNA reads TGCGCCAGCAGCTTGCGCCCGGGGGGCGAGGACCAAGAGACCCAGTACTTC.

This clonotype occurred a few times. The V call is TRBV5-1, the J call TRBJ2-5; the D gene is possibly TRBD1 (6 bases). Germline V gives CDR1 SGHRS, CDR2 YFSETQ. This CDR3 has 16 residues. V lost 4 bases, J lost 4 bases, and 20 bases lay in between. The CDR3 DNA sequence: TGCGCCAGCAGCCTCAGACAGGATTCGTTCGGAGAGACCCAGTACTTC. It yields the protein CASSLRQDSFGETQYF. Combining the CDR3 with reference TRBV5-1 and TRBJ2-5 gives the whole variable domain KAGVTQTPRYLIKTRGQQVTLSCSPISGHRSVSWYQQTPGQGLQFLFEYFSETQRNKGNFPGRFSGRQFSNSRSEMNVSTLELGDSALYLCASSLRQDSFGETQYFGPGTRLLVL.

The chain has TRBV7-8 and TRBJ2-2; possible D gene TRBD2, 5 bases. The germline V gene has CDR1 SGHVS and CDR2 FQNEAQ. The CDR3 sequence is 15 residues long. Trimming took off 5 bases at V and 1 base at J, with 11 bases between the two ends. CDR3 in amino acids: CASSGLAMNTGELFF. The CDR3 region has the DNA TGTGCCAGCAGCGGGTTAGCGATGAACACCGGGGAGCTGTTTTTT. Looking up the rest from reference TRBV7-8 and TRBJ2-2 gives the full variable domain: GAGVSQSPRYKVAKRGQDVALRCDPISGHVSLFWYQQALGQGPEFLTYFQNEAQLDKSGLPSDRFFAERPEGSVSTLKIQRTQQEDSAVYLCASSGLAMNTGELFFGEGSRLTVL.

This rearrangement joins TRBV20-1 to TRBJ1-2; TRBD1 agrees at 12 bases. The junction had 5 bases not matched to a gene; V was cut back by 6 bases and J by 0 bases. Germline V CDR1 and CDR2: DFQATT, SNEGSKA (reference sequence). CDR3 length equals 15 residues. CDR3 sequence (DNA): TGCAGTGCCTTGGGACAGGGGGCGGCTAACTATGGCTACACCTTC. Translating gives CSALGQGAANYGYTF.

This clonotype was picked up a small number of times. V is TRBV29-1 and J is TRBJ1-4, with 9 bases matching TRBD1. CDR3 length: 13 residues. The germline CDR1 and CDR2 sequences are SQVTM and ANQGSEA. The junction had 6 bases not matched to a gene; V was cut back by 5 bases and J by 8 bases. In DNA, the CDR3 is TGCAGCGTTCAGGACAGGGGAAACGAAAAACTGTTTTTT. It yields the protein CSVQDRGNEKLFF.

The chain links TRBV7-6 to TRBJ1-1; 9 bases line up with TRBD1. V lost 11 bases, J lost 1 base, and 5 bases stayed unmatched. The CDR3 consists of 13 residues. Germline CDR1 reads SGHVS; CDR2 reads FNYEAQ. This CDR3 reads CAAWTGENTEAFF. The CDR3 DNA reads TGTGCCGCTTGGACAGGGGAGAACACTGAAGCTTTCTTT.

The chain couples TRBV24-1 to TRBJ1-1; D is ambiguous. Germline V gene sequence: CDR1 KGHDR, CDR2 SFDVKD. Between the trimmed V and J ends, which lost 1 base and 5 bases, there was a span of 10 bases. This CDR3 region has 14 residues. The CDR3 nucleotides are TGTGCCACCAGTGATTTCGGGGTACTTACTGAAGCTTTCTTT. Amino acids: CATSDFGVLTEAFF.

The sample holds a few counts of this clonotype. The chain links TRBV7-2 to TRBJ2-3, with 11 bases matching TRBD2. The CDR3 is 17 residues long. J was trimmed by 5 bases and V by 4 bases; bases with no gene match: 11. Germline CDR1 reads SGHTA; CDR2 reads FQGNSA. The CDR3 bases are TGTGCCAGCAGCTCCTCGGGGACTAGCGGCTCCAGAGATACGCAGTATTTT. Translation: CASSSSGTSGSRDTQYF.

This clonotype came up a few times. The CDR3, as DNA: TGTGCCAGCAGCCGGGACAGGGGAAACACCATATATTTT. Encoded protein: CASSRDRGNTIYF. The chain employs TRBV12-3 or TRBV12-4 and TRBJ1-3, with TRBD1 matching 8 bases. This CDR3 has 13 amino acids. V was pared by 6 bases and J by 4 bases, with 2 bases of the junction left unmatched.

CDR3 nucleotides: TGCGCCAGCAGCCCCCAAAGGATGGCTAGCGGGAGCTCCTACAATGAGCAGTTCTTC. As protein: CASSPQRMASGSSYNEQFF. This chain connects TRBV4-1 to TRBJ2-1; 10 bases align to TRBD2. The V segment lost 4 bases and the J segment 0 bases; nucleotides outside the gene matches: 12. The CDR3 runs 19 residues. Germline lookup yields CDR1 MGHRA and CDR2 YSYEKL.

This clonotype came up a few times. The V call is TRBV28, the J call TRBJ2-7; maybe TRBD1 (6 bases). CDR3 length: 15 amino acids. The germline gives CDR1 MDHEN, CDR2 SYDVKM. Trimming cost V 8 bases and J 2 bases, with 19 bases left between them. The CDR3 DNA follows: TGTGCCAGCTCCCCCGGGACACCCTTTACCTACGAGCAGTACTTC. This codes for CASSPGTPFTYEQYF. The whole variable domain, filled in from reference TRBV28 and TRBJ2-7, reads DVKVTQSSRYLVKRTGEKVFLECVQDMDHENMFWYRQDPGLGLRLIYFSYDVKMKEKGDIPEGYSVSREKKERFSLILESASTNQTSMYLCASSPGTPFTYEQYFGPGTRLTVT.

This clonotype was detected only a few times. V and J are TRBV20-1 and TRBJ2-3; 7 bases line up with TRBD2. The CDR3 has 15 residues. The trim removed 6 bases at V and 2 bases at J, leaving 11 bases unmatched. CDR1 is DFQATT, CDR2 SNEGSKA, per germline (reference sequence). The CDR3 region has the DNA TGCAGTGCACCTCCTAGCGGAGGGTTCACAGATACGCAGTATTTT. Protein product: CSAPPSGGFTDTQYF.

This clonotype was counted between two and nine times. The chain joins TRBV12-3 or TRBV12-4 to TRBJ2-7; 11 bases agree with TRBD1. The trim removed 2 bases at V and 5 bases at J, leaving 5 bases unmatched. The CDR3 sequence is 15 residues long. CDR3 in amino acids: CASSLRGTGGHEQYF. In nucleotides, the CDR3 is TGTGCCAGCAGTTTAAGGGGGACAGGGGGACACGAGCAGTACTTC.

This chain uses TRBV4-1 with TRBJ1-6; D gene unclear. This CDR3 is 17 amino acids long. V dropped 1 base and J dropped 5 bases, with 15 bases sitting between them. Germline lookup yields CDR1 MGHRA and CDR2 YSYEKL. As DNA, the CDR3 is TGCGCCAGCAGCCAAGGCCGTCCGGGGTCCCATAATTCACCCCTCCACTTT. This gives the protein CASSQGRPGSHNSPLHF.

The chain carries TRBV7-9 and TRBJ2-1; TRBD1 matches 7 bases. CDR3 length: 16 amino acids. V lost 5 bases, J lost 8 bases, and 15 bases stayed unmatched. Germline-derived CDR1 and CDR2 are SEHNR and FQNEAQ (reference sequence). The CDR3 DNA reads as TGTGCCAGCAGCCCCCTCCGGCGGACAGGAGGAGATGAGCAGTTCTTC. It yields the protein CASSPLRRTGGDEQFF. Based on the CDR3 plus reference TRBV7-9 and TRBJ2-1, the full variable domain is DTGVSQNPRHKITKRGQNVTFRCDPISEHNRLYWYRQTLGQGPEFLTYFQNEAQLEKSRLLSDRFSAERPKGSFSTLEIQRTEQGDSAMYLCASSPLRRTGGDEQFFGPGTRLTVL.

This chain connects TRBV10-3 to TRBJ2-1; TRBD1 agrees at 11 bases. Per germline, CDR1 ENHRY and CDR2 SYGVKD. J gave up 4 bases and V 6 bases, and 5 bases lay outside the gene matches. The CDR3 runs 15 residues. As DNA, the CDR3 is TGTGCCATCAGGACAGGACAGGGGGCTTACAATGAGCAGTTCTTC. It specifies CAIRTGQGAYNEQFF.

The V gene is TRBV28, the J gene TRBJ2-1; D might be TRBD1 (6 bases). With 6 bases removed from V and 3 bases from J, the gap between germline ends came to 15 bases. Germline-derived CDR1 and CDR2 are MDHEN and SYDVKM. This CDR3 has 15 residues. In DNA form, the CDR3 reads TGTGCCAGCAGGCCGCAGGGGACCGACTACAATGAGCAGTTCTTC. Encoded protein: CASRPQGTDYNEQFF.

This clonotype was recorded a few times. The J gene is TRBJ1-1, the V gene TRBV5-1, with 9 bases that match TRBD1. Germline lookup yields CDR1 SGHRS and CDR2 YFSETQ. V gave up 0 bases and J gave up 3 bases; unmatched junction bases: 0. The length of the CDR3 is 14 residues. The CDR3 DNA reads as TGCGCCAGCAGCTTGGGGGACAGGGACACTGAAGCTTTCTTT. Translating gives CASSLGDRDTEAFF.

This clonotype was seen a handful of times. J is TRBJ1-5 and V is TRBV12-3 or TRBV12-4; 7 bases match TRBD1. The CDR3 sequence is 15 residues long. The V gene end was trimmed by 6 bases and the J gene end by 5 bases; junction bases not matched to a gene: 10. The CDR3 loop reads CASSNGEGAYQPQHF. DNA of the CDR3: TGTGCCAGCAGCAACGGAGAGGGGGCCTATCAGCCCCAGCATTTT.

The rearrangement uses TRBV12-3 or TRBV12-4 and TRBJ2-7; 7 nucleotides line up with TRBD1. The V and J ends lost 5 bases and 7 bases, in that order; junction bases with no gene match: 14. This CDR3 spans 15 amino acids. The CDR3 sequence: CASSRPNRGAEEQYF. CDR3 bases: TGTGCCAGCAGTCGGCCAAACAGGGGCGCGGAGGAGCAGTACTTC.

The chain employs TRBV18 and TRBJ2-2, with a possible D match to TRBD1 (6 bases). From germline, CDR1 is KGHSH and CDR2 LQKENI. Trimming removed 3 bases at V and 6 bases at J, with 17 bases between. The CDR3 spans 16 residues. This CDR3 reads CASSPVGHLGAGELFF. The CDR3 bases are TGTGCCAGCTCACCCGTGGGACACCTGGGCGCCGGGGAGCTGTTTTTT.

The chain joins TRBV29-1 to TRBJ1-2, with D unclear. The germline V gene has CDR1 SQVTM and CDR2 ANQGSEA. The CDR3 runs to 13 residues. Trimming stripped 3 bases from V and 0 bases from J, with 8 bases between. This CDR3 reads CSVDTDTNYGYTF. As DNA, the CDR3 is TGCAGCGTTGATACAGATACTAACTATGGCTACACCTTC.

V and J are TRBV7-2 and TRBJ2-7; D is possibly TRBD2 (7 bases). With 0 bases removed from V and 0 bases from J, the gap between germline ends came to 9 bases. CDR1 and CDR2 from the germline V gene are SGHTA and FQGNSA. This CDR3 region has 15 residues. The CDR3 nucleotides read TGTGCCAGCAGCTTAGCGGCGGGGGCCTCCTACGAGCAGTACTTC. This translates into CASSLAAGASYEQYF.

A few counts support this clonotype. The chain uses TRBV3-1 and TRBJ1-3; D gene ambiguous. The CDR3 spans 15 residues. Trimming shortened V by 6 bases and J by 4 bases, and 16 bases separated the two germline ends. Germline CDR1 LGHDT, CDR2 YNNKEL (reference sequence). CDR3 nucleotides: TGTGCCAGCAGTAAGACCCGTACGGCCGGAAACACCATATATTTT. It yields the protein CASSKTRTAGNTIYF.

This clonotype showed up many times. The chain employs TRBV29-1 and TRBJ2-2, with 10 bases that match TRBD2. From germline, CDR1 is SQVTM and CDR2 ANQGSEA. V shed 2 bases and J 6 bases; nucleotides not matched to a gene: 3. This CDR3 region has 14 residues. The CDR3 DNA reads TGCAGCGTTGAAAAGCGGGGGGGCTCCGGGGAGCTGTTTTTT. Translated: CSVEKRGGSGELFF.

The CDR3 is CSVGGLATNTGELFF. The CDR3 nucleotides read TGCAGCGTTGGCGGACTAGCGACTAACACCGGGGAGCTGTTTTTT. The rearrangement links TRBV29-1 to TRBJ2-2; 9 bases are shared with TRBD2. Germline assignment: CDR1 SQVTM and CDR2 ANQGSEA. The CDR3 contains 15 residues. V trimming: 4 bases; J trimming: 2 bases; junction bases outside the gene matches: 5.

This clonotype was counted between two and nine times. The CDR3 reads CASSLVPKPPYNEQFF. In nucleotides, the CDR3 is TGTGCCAGCAGCTTGGTGCCGAAGCCTCCCTACAATGAGCAGTTCTTC. The chain employs TRBV5-6 and TRBJ2-1; no clear D gene. The V end lost 0 bases, the J end lost 2 bases, and 12 bases lay between the germline ends. Germline V lookup: CDR1 SGHDT, CDR2 YYEEEE. The CDR3 runs to 16 residues.

This chain links TRBV5-1 with TRBJ2-1; 7 positions agree with TRBD1. V was pared by 1 base and J by 6 bases, with 4 bases of the junction left unmatched. Germline CDR1 is SGHRS and CDR2 is YFSETQ. The CDR3 sequence is 14 residues long. CDR3 sequence (DNA): TGCGCCAGCAGCTTGACAGGGGTGAGCAATGAGCAGTTCTTC. It yields the protein CASSLTGVSNEQFF.

The genes are TRBV12-3 or TRBV12-4 and TRBJ1-5, with D possibly TRBD1 on 5 matching bases. Trimming removed 1 base from V and 2 bases from J, with 9 bases in between. CDR3 length: 15 amino acids. In nucleotides, the CDR3 is TGTGCCAGCAGTTTAGGAATGGGGGGCAATCAGCCCCAGCATTTT. This codes for CASSLGMGGNQPQHF.

This clonotype came up many times. The V and J genes are TRBV20-1 and TRBJ2-5, with D possibly TRBD2 on 5 matching bases. Germline V lookup: CDR1 DFQATT, CDR2 SNEGSKA (reference sequence). Between the trimmed V and J ends, which lost 6 bases and 1 base, there was a span of 9 bases. This CDR3 spans 12 amino acids. CDR3 in amino acids: CSASGIQETQYF. CDR3 coding DNA: TGCAGTGCCTCCGGGATCCAAGAGACCCAGTACTTC.